This passage covers 14 T cell receptor beta chains from one sample sequenced in a study of cytomegalovirus exposure and HLA in healthy donors. The table came from immunoSEQ multiplex PCR; TCRdb's copy has only in-frame clones and leaves some out. The sample has about 200,000 clones; approximately 86% are singletons. The sequenced sample consisted of PBMCs. The source is a woman in her late teens or twenties in good health and CMV-seronegative.

The genes are TRBV18 and TRBJ2-3; 9 bases are shared with TRBD2. Germline trimming cut 3 bases from V and 0 bases from J; bases unmatched to any gene: 4. The CDR3 runs to 16 residues. CDR1 and CDR2 from the germline V gene are KGHSH and LQKENI. The CDR3 DNA sequence: TGTGCCAGCTCACCGCTAGCGGGGCCTAGCACAGATACGCAGTATTTT. Translated: CASSPLAGPSTDTQYF.

This sequence joins TRBV9 and TRBJ2-3; possibly TRBD2 for D (7 bases). Per germline, CDR1 SGDLS and CDR2 YYNGEE. CDR3 length: 14 residues. The V gene lost 2 bases and the J gene lost 4 bases, with 11 bases spanning the gap. As DNA, the CDR3 is TGTGCCAGCAGCGTGGGGGGGCTGGCAGATACGCAGTATTTT. Translation: CASSVGGLADTQYF.

The V call is TRBV7-2, the J call TRBJ2-5; TRBD2 is a possible D gene (6 bases). V shed 2 bases and J shed 5 bases, with 9 bases lying between them. CDR1 and CDR2 from the germline V gene are SGHTA and FQGNSA. The CDR3 runs to 13 residues. The CDR3 DNA reads TGTGCCAGCAGCTTATTTGCGGGGGAGACCCAGTACTTC. Protein sequence: CASSLFAGETQYF. Supplemented by reference TRBV7-2 and TRBJ2-5, the full variable domain reads GAGVSQSPSNKVTEKGKDVELRCDPISGHTALYWYRQSLGQGLEFLIYFQGNSAPDKSGLPSDRFSAERTGGSVSTLTIQRTQQEDSAVYLCASSLFAGETQYFGPGTRLLVL.

The rearrangement uses TRBV2 and TRBJ2-3, with 7 bases fitting TRBD2. Germline V gene lookup returns CDR1 SNHLY and CDR2 FYNNEI. Germline trimming cut 0 bases from V and 5 bases from J; bases unmatched to any gene: 5. CDR3 size: 15 residues. CDR3 loop: CASSEAGGALDTQYF. As DNA, the CDR3 is TGTGCCAGCAGTGAAGCGGGAGGGGCCCTAGATACGCAGTATTTT.

V and J are TRBV18 and TRBJ2-1; D ambiguous. Per the germline V gene, CDR1 is KGHSH and CDR2 is LQKENI. The CDR3 covers 12 residues. With 2 bases removed from V and 5 bases from J, the gap between germline ends came to 4 bases. CDR3 bases: TGTGCCAGCTCACCATTAGACAATGAGCAGTTCTTC. Translated: CASSPLDNEQFF.

The chain couples TRBV6-1 to TRBJ2-5; weak D call: TRBD1 (5 bases). Germline CDR1 MNHNS, CDR2 SASEGT. Trimming pared 3 bases from V and 3 bases from J, leaving 17 bases between. The CDR3 spans 16 residues. This CDR3 is CASSDEWDLGEETQYF. The CDR3 DNA reads TGTGCCAGCAGTGACGAATGGGATTTAGGGGAAGAGACCCAGTACTTC.

The chain has TRBV5-1 and TRBJ2-5; TRBD2 matches 7 bases. CDR3 length equals 13 residues. Germline V lookup: CDR1 SGHRS, CDR2 YFSETQ. V lost 5 bases to trimming and J lost 4 bases; unmatched junction nucleotides: 5. This chain's CDR3 is CASSVSGTETQYF. The DNA for the CDR3 is TGCGCCAGCAGTGTAAGCGGGACAGAGACCCAGTACTTC. Full variable domain (missing parts from reference TRBV5-1 and TRBJ2-5): KAGVTQTPRYLIKTRGQQVTLSCSPISGHRSVSWYQQTPGQGLQFLFEYFSETQRNKGNFPGRFSGRQFSNSRSEMNVSTLELGDSALYLCASSVSGTETQYFGPGTRLLVL.

The chain is built from TRBV7-9 and TRBJ2-1; a weak D match, TRBD1 (5 bases). The CDR3 is 15 residues long. Germline V gene sequence: CDR1 SEHNR, CDR2 FQNEAQ (reference sequence). With 11 bases removed from V and 8 bases from J, the gap between germline ends came to 25 bases. The CDR3 spells CASRSDSSEVYEQFF. The CDR3 nucleotides are TGTGCCTCCCGATCAGACAGCTCCGAGGTCTATGAGCAGTTCTTC. Full variable domain (missing parts from reference TRBV7-9 and TRBJ2-1): DTGVSQNPRHKITKRGQNVTFRCDPISEHNRLYWYRQTLGQGPEFLTYFQNEAQLEKSRLLSDRFSAERPKGSFSTLEIQRTEQGDSAMYLCASRSDSSEVYEQFFGPGTRLTVL.

The chain links TRBV6-1 to TRBJ1-1; D unresolved. Trimming left V 3 bases short and J 4 bases short, with 6 bases between. CDR3 length: 12 amino acids. CDR1 is MNHNS, CDR2 SASEGT, per germline. CDR3 sequence: CASSESSTEAFF. The CDR3 region has the DNA TGTGCCAGCAGTGAGTCGAGCACTGAAGCTTTCTTT.

The chain joins TRBV7-2 to TRBJ2-5; D unclear. V lost 5 bases and J lost 4, with 8 bases in between. Per the germline V gene, CDR1 is SGHTA and CDR2 is FQGNSA. This CDR3 has 12 residues. CDR3 amino acids: CASSPPGETQYF. The CDR3 DNA reads TGTGCCAGCAGCCCCCCCGGAGAGACCCAGTACTTC.

Written as DNA, the CDR3 is TGTGCCAGTAGTATAGACTGGACAGGGGGCGCGGGAAGGGACATTCAGTACTTC. Its translation: CASSIDWTGGAGRDIQYF. The chain carries TRBV19 and TRBJ2-4; 11 bases map to TRBD1. Germline lookup yields CDR1 LNHDA and CDR2 SQIVND (reference sequence). V gave up 0 bases and J gave up 8 bases; unmatched junction bases: 12. The CDR3 extends over 18 amino acids. Full variable domain (outside the CDR3, taken from reference TRBV19 and TRBJ2-4): DGGITQSPKYLFRKEGQNVTLSCEQNLNHDAMYWYRQDPGQGLRLIYYSQIVNDFQKGDIAEGYSVSREKKESFPLTVTSAQKNPTAFYLCASSIDWTGGAGRDIQYFGAGTRLSVL.

The rearrangement uses TRBV30 and TRBJ1-1, with a possible D match to TRBD1 (5 bases). Germline CDR1 and CDR2: GTSNPN and SVGIG (reference sequence). Trimming removed 1 base at V and 5 bases at J, with 14 bases between. The CDR3 consists of 14 residues. This chain's CDR3 is CAWSAGGWGTEAFF. The CDR3 nucleotides read TGTGCCTGGAGTGCCGGGGGGTGGGGGACTGAAGCTTTCTTT.

The chain recombines TRBV27 with TRBJ2-1, with D perhaps matching TRBD1 (6 bases). Germline CDR1 and CDR2: MNHEY and SMNVEV (reference sequence). Trimming took off 6 bases at V and 9 bases at J, with 21 bases between the two ends. The CDR3 is 15 amino acids. The CDR3 nucleotides read TGTGCCAGCAGCCATACAGGGATACCCTCCGGTGAGCAGTTCTTC. Protein sequence: CASSHTGIPSGEQFF.

The genes are TRBV19 and TRBJ1-3, with 7 bases matching TRBD1. Germline V gene sequence: CDR1 LNHDA, CDR2 SQIVND (reference sequence). V lost 5 bases, J lost 4 bases, and 2 bases stayed unmatched. CDR3 length: 13 amino acids. As DNA, the CDR3 is TGTGCCAGTAGTTGGGACAGAGGAAACACCATATATTTT. Translated: CASSWDRGNTIYF.